A selection of T cell receptor beta chains follows, all from one sample in a study of regulatory T cells in long-lasting Graves disease. TCRdb used MiXCR to reprocess the multiplex PCR reads, holding one entry per CDR3 protein. The sample has more than 400,000 distinct CDR3 sequences, around 15% seen once. These records were also assigned to another study, of T cells in Graves' hyperthyroidism and ophthalmopathy.

The sequencing used peripheral blood mononuclear cells (PBMCs), collected at new diagnosis, from a patient treated with antithyroid drugs. The receptors were sampled from a man aged 35-49 years with Graves disease. CDR3s include the opening cysteine and the closing phenylalanine or tryptophan. Fields, in order: V gene, D gene, J gene, clone size, CDR3 protein, CDR3 DNA. A D gene is named only where the DNA matches it firmly. Clone size is not always given. Where it is, it says once, few, many or a class for expanded clones.

TRBV6-2/TRBV6-3	TRBD2	TRBJ2-1	NA	CASSASGRALNEQFF	TGTGCCAGCAGTGCTAGCGGGAGGGCCCTCAATGAGCAGTTCTTC
TRBV24-1	TRBD2	TRBJ2-3	many	CATSQGLAGTDTQYF	TGTGCCACCAGCCAAGGACTAGCCGGCACAGATACGCAGTATTTT
TRBV5-6	NA	TRBJ2-3	NA	CASSFGGVPDTQYF	TGTGCCAGCAGCTTCGGAGGAGTCCCAGATACGCAGTATTTT
TRBV3-1	TRBD2	TRBJ2-7	few	CASSQDWASGGPSYEQYF	TGTGCCAGCAGCCAAGATTGGGCTAGCGGGGGGCCCTCCTACGAGCAGTACTTC
TRBV27	TRBD2	TRBJ2-7	NA	CASSQGTSGPYEQYF	TGTGCCAGCAGTCAAGGGACTAGCGGACCCTACGAGCAGTACTTC
TRBV20-1	NA	TRBJ1-3	NA	CSAPTGDGSTIYF	TGCAGTGCTCCCACGGGGGATGGAAGCACCATATATTTT
TRBV10-3	NA	TRBJ2-5	many	CAALRGQTQYF	TGTGCCGCGTTGAGGGGTCAGACCCAGTACTTC
TRBV24-1	TRBD1	TRBJ2-3	few	CATSDPGQGIGTNTQYF	TGTGCCACCAGTGATCCGGGACAGGGAATTGGCACGAATACGCAGTATTTT
TRBV3-1	TRBD2	TRBJ2-7	once	CASSQRTSGASSYEQYF	TGTGCCAGCAGCCAACGGACTAGCGGGGCTAGCTCCTACGAGCAGTACTTC
TRBV3-1	NA	TRBJ2-3	many	CASSQDEGGTDTQYF	TGTGCCAGCAGCCAAGACGAGGGAGGAACAGATACGCAGTATTTT
TRBV5-1	NA	TRBJ2-7	many	CASSPGTPSYEQYF	TGCGCCAGCAGCCCCGGGACTCCGTCCTACGAGCAGTACTTC
TRBV11-3	NA	TRBJ2-3	NA	CASSQERGTLQYF	TGTGCCAGCAGCCAAGAGAGGGGGACCCTCCAGTATTTT
TRBV14	TRBD2	TRBJ2-1	NA	CASSLRAGVGTNEQFF	TGTGCCAGCAGCCTCCGAGCGGGAGTAGGTACGAATGAGCAGTTCTTC
TRBV27	TRBD2	TRBJ2-1	many	CASSVGLARNNEQFF	TGTGCCAGCAGTGTGGGACTAGCGCGTAACAATGAGCAGTTCTTC
TRBV5-6	NA	TRBJ2-1	NA	CASSLDHRVSYNEQFF	TGTGCCAGCAGCTTGGATCACAGGGTTTCCTACAATGAGCAGTTCTTC
TRBV12-3/TRBV12-4	NA	TRBJ1-2	many	CASTLGGTGYTF	TGTGCCAGCACCCTAGGGGGGACTGGCTACACCTTC
TRBV5-1	NA	TRBJ1-1	many	CASSLQKDRSRNTEAFF	TGCGCCAGCAGCTTGCAAAAAGACAGGTCTCGGAACACTGAAGCTTTCTTT
TRBV27	NA	TRBJ2-4	few	CASSLNIQYF	TGTGCCAGCAGCCTAAACATTCAGTACTTC
TRBV5-4	NA	TRBJ1-4	NA	CASSFVNEKLFF	TGTGCCAGCAGCTTCGTTAATGAAAAACTGTTTTTT
TRBV15	NA	TRBJ2-5	few	CATSRGTPRRPQETQYF	TGTGCCACCAGCAGAGGAACTCCAAGGAGGCCCCAAGAGACCCAGTACTTC
TRBV29-1	NA	TRBJ1-1	NA	CSVVRGRAEAFF	TGCAGCGTTGTTAGGGGGAGGGCTGAAGCTTTCTTT
TRBV10-3	TRBD2	TRBJ2-3	few	CAISESRTSGRSTDTQYF	TGTGCCATCAGTGAGTCACGGACTAGCGGGCGGAGCACAGATACGCAGTATTTT
TRBV19	NA	TRBJ1-2	NA	CASWPGARYTNYGYTF	TGTGCCAGTTGGCCGGGAGCGCGTTATACTAACTATGGCTACACCTTC
TRBV3-1	NA	TRBJ2-1	few	CASSQEASYNEQFF	TGTGCCAGCAGCCAAGAAGCTTCCTACAATGAGCAGTTCTTC
TRBV4-1	TRBD2	TRBJ2-5	many	CASSQIAGLQETQYF	TGCGCCAGCAGCCAAATAGCGGGACTCCAAGAGACCCAGTACTTC
TRBV30	NA	TRBJ2-1	many	CAWRGFNEQFF	TGTGCCTGGAGAGGGTTCAATGAGCAGTTCTTC
TRBV6-1	TRBD2	TRBJ2-7	many	CASSQQRGPLVYEQYF	TGTGCCAGCAGTCAACAGCGGGGTCCCTTAGTGTACGAGCAGTACTTC
TRBV19	NA	TRBJ1-1	few	CASSMGRAGTEAFF	TGTGCCAGTAGTATGGGTAGGGCCGGCACTGAAGCTTTCTTT
TRBV30	TRBD1	TRBJ1-3	few	CAWGSWGQGSGNTIYF	TGTGCCTGGGGCTCCTGGGGACAGGGATCTGGAAACACCATATATTTT
TRBV20-1	TRBD2	TRBJ2-1	NA	CSARGASGAYNEQFF	TGCAGTGCTAGGGGGGCTAGCGGGGCCTACAATGAGCAGTTCTTC
TRBV6-1	NA	TRBJ2-7	few	CASSPRPSPASYEQYF	TGTGCCAGCAGCCCACGTCCGTCGCCAGCAAGCTACGAGCAGTACTTC
TRBV28	NA	TRBJ2-7	many	CASTPTGEPYEQYF	TGTGCCAGCACCCCCACCGGGGAGCCCTACGAGCAGTACTTC
TRBV12-3/TRBV12-4	TRBD1	TRBJ2-5	NA	CASNGQGETQYF	TGTGCCAGCAATGGACAGGGAGAGACCCAGTACTTC
TRBV6-1	TRBD1	TRBJ1-4	many	CASRGTDNEKLFF	TGTGCCAGCAGAGGGACAGATAATGAAAAACTGTTTTTT
TRBV20-1	NA	TRBJ2-1	NA	CSASSLGQASSYNEQFF	TGCAGTGCTAGTTCGCTCGGGCAGGCAAGCTCCTACAATGAGCAGTTCTTC
TRBV20-1	NA	TRBJ2-7	few	CSARVEGYEQYF	TGCAGTGCTAGAGTCGAAGGGTACGAGCAGTACTTC
TRBV20-1	TRBD1	TRBJ1-2	few	CSARTRDRGFVGYTF	TGCAGTGCTAGAACCCGGGACAGGGGTTTCGTTGGCTACACCTTC
TRBV6-5	NA	TRBJ2-1	many	CASSYSLSGDYNEQFF	TGTGCCAGCAGTTACTCGCTCAGCGGAGATTACAATGAGCAGTTCTTC
TRBV28	NA	TRBJ2-3	many	CASSLRLDTQYF	TGTGCCAGCAGCTTAAGGTTGGATACGCAGTATTTT
TRBV11-2	NA	TRBJ1-1	once	CASRNTGSTEAFF	TGTGCCAGCAGAAATACAGGTTCTACTGAAGCTTTCTTT
TRBV28	TRBD1	TRBJ2-1	many	CASSFAGQGNNEQFF	TGTGCCAGCAGTTTTGCAGGACAGGGGAATAATGAGCAGTTCTTC
TRBV11-2	NA	TRBJ1-4	many	CASSLGRGVLDEKLFF	TGTGCCAGCAGCTTAGGCAGGGGAGTGTTGGATGAAAAACTGTTTTTT